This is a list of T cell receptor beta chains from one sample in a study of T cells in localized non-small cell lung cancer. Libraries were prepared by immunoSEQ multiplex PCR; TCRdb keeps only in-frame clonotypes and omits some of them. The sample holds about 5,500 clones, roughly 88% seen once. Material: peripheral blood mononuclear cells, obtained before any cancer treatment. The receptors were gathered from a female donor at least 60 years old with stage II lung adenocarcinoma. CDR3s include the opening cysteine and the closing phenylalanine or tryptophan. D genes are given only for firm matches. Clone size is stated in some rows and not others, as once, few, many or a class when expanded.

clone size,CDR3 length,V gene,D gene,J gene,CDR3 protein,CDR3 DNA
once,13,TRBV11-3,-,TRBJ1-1,CASSPGVHTEAFF,TGTGCCAGCAGCCCAGGAGTACACACTGAAGCTTTCTTT
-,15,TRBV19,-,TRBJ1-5,CASSTDGNSNQPQHF,TGTGCCAGTAGTACTGACGGAAATAGCAATCAGCCCCAGCATTTT
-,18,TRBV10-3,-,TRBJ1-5,CAISESAGQGYSNQPQHF,TGTGCCATCAGTGAGTCAGCCGGGCAGGGCTATAGCAATCAGCCCCAGCATTTT
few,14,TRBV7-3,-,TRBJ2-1,CASSLIAGVDEQFF,TGTGCCAGCAGCTTAATCGCTGGGGTGGATGAGCAGTTCTTC
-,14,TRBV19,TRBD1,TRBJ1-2,CASSIPGGDYGYTF,TGTGCCAGTAGTATACCAGGGGGCGACTATGGCTACACCTTC
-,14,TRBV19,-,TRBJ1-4,CASSRSGENEKLFF,TGTGCCAGTAGTCGATCCGGGGAAAATGAAAAACTGTTTTTT
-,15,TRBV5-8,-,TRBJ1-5,CASSGDGYSNQPQHF,TGTGCCAGCAGTGGGGACGGATATAGCAATCAGCCCCAGCATTTT
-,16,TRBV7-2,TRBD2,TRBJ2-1,CASSLTSSGSYNEQFF,TGTGCCAGCAGCCTAACCAGTAGCGGGTCCTACAATGAGCAGTTCTTC
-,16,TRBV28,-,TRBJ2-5,CASSLYKTGLQETQYF,TGTGCCAGCAGTTTATACAAGACAGGCCTCCAAGAGACCCAGTACTTC
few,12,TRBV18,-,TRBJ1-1,CASSSMNTEAFF,TGTGCCAGCTCCTCCATGAACACTGAAGCTTTCTTT
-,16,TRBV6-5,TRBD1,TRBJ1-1,CASSSLTGSVNTEAFF,TGTGCCAGCAGTTCCCTGACAGGGTCGGTGAACACTGAAGCTTTCTTT
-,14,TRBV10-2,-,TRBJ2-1,CAILKDSSYNEQFF,TGCGCCATATTAAAGGACAGCTCCTACAATGAGCAGTTCTTC
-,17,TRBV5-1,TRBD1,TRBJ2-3,CASSLENRGLGTDTQYF,TGCGCCAGCAGCTTAGAAAACAGGGGGCTTGGCACAGATACGCAGTATTTT
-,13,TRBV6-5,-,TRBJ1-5,CASSTGRHQPQHF,TGTGCCAGCAGCACAGGGCGGCATCAGCCCCAGCATTTT
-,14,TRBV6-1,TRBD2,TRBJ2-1,CASSLAGGRDEQFF,TGTGCCAGCAGTTTAGCGGGGGGCCGCGATGAGCAGTTCTTC
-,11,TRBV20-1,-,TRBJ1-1,CSARENTEAFF,TGCAGTGCTCGGGAGAACACTGAAGCTTTCTTT
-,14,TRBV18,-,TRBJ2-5,CASSPQTSEETQYF,TGTGCCAGCTCACCACAGACTAGTGAGGAGACCCAGTACTTC
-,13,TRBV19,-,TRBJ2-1,CASSGGLENEQFF,TGTGCCAGTAGTGGAGGACTGGAGAATGAGCAGTTCTTC
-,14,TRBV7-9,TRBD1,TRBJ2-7,CASSLQQGSYEQYF,TGTGCCAGCAGCCTTCAACAGGGGTCCTACGAGCAGTACTTC
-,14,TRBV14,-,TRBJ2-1,CASSSQDFNNEQFF,TGTGCCAGCAGCTCCCAGGACTTCAACAATGAGCAGTTCTTC
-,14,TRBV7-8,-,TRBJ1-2,CASSEQGRAYGYTF,TGTGCCAGCAGCGAACAGGGCCGCGCCTATGGCTACACCTTC
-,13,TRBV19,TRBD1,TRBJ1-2,CASRLTGEDGYTF,TGTGCCAGTCGATTGACAGGGGAGGATGGCTACACCTTC
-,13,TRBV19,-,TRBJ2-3,CASKGQFTDTQYF,TGTGCCAGTAAGGGACAATTCACAGATACGCAGTATTTT
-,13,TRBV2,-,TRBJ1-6,CAIGGVNNSPLHF,TGTGCCATAGGGGGAGTGAACAATTCACCCCTCCACTTT
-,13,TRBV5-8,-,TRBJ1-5,CASSLGLNQPQHF,TGTGCCAGTAGTCTAGGGCTCAATCAGCCCCAGCATTTT
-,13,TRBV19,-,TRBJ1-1,CASNRDYNTEAFF,TGTGCCAGCAACAGGGATTATAACACTGAAGCTTTCTTT
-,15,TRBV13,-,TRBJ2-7,CASSVVDRDSYEQYF,TGTGCCAGCAGCGTAGTGGACAGAGACTCCTACGAGCAGTACTTC
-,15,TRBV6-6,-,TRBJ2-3,CASSSQGLQGDTQYF,TGTGCCAGCAGTTCCCAGGGCCTGCAGGGAGATACGCAGTATTTT
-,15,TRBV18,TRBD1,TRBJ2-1,CASSPGSGTDNEQFF,TGTGCCAGCTCGCCCGGCTCGGGGACAGACAATGAGCAGTTCTTC
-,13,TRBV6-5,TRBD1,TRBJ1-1,CASRGTGDAEAFF,TGTGCCAGCAGAGGGACAGGGGACGCTGAAGCTTTCTTT
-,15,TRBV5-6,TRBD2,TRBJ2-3,CASSLSLAGTDTQYF,TGTGCCAGCAGCTTGAGTCTAGCGGGAACAGATACGCAGTATTTT
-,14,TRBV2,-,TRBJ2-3,CASSVGQSTDTQYF,TGTGCCAGCAGTGTCGGACAGAGCACAGATACGCAGTATTTT
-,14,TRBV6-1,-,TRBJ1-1,CASSGAGEGTEAFF,TGTGCCAGCAGTGGGGCAGGGGAGGGCACTGAAGCTTTCTTT
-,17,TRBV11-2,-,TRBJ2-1,CASSPIYRGGRHNEQFF,TGTGCCAGCAGCCCCATATATCGAGGTGGTCGACACAATGAGCAGTTCTTC
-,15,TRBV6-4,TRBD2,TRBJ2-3,CASSDSGLAADTQYF,TGTGCCAGCAGTGACTCAGGACTAGCGGCAGATACGCAGTATTTT
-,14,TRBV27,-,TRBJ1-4,CASSERSLGEKLFF,TGTGCCAGCAGCGAAAGAAGTTTGGGAGAAAAACTGTTTTTT
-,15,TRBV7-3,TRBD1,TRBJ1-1,CASSAGQVPNTEAFF,TGTGCCAGCAGCGCGGGACAGGTTCCCAACACTGAAGCTTTCTTT
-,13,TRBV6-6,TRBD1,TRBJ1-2,CATTNGQGYGYTF,TGTGCCACAACCAACGGACAGGGCTATGGCTACACCTTC